This is a list of T cell receptor beta chains from one sample in a study of shared clonotypes between healthy human individuals. Method: immunoSEQ multiplex PCR; TCRdb's copy keeps in-frame clones and lacks some. The sample lists millions of clones; roughly 94% were seen once. Sequenced material: naive CD8+ T cells sorted from blood. Receptor source: a man aged 18 to 35 in good health. CDR3s leave out the opening cysteine and the closing phenylalanine or tryptophan.

TRBV6-5	TRBJ2-7	14	ASSYSGRGPSYEQY
TRBV2	TRBJ1-5	12	ASSEGTENQPQH
TRBV10-1	TRBJ1-4	12	AGIIQAINEKLF
TRBV19	TRBJ2-7	12	ASSTSSGTYEQY
TRBV7-6	TRBJ1-5	18	ASSLPPDSLEGYSNQPQH
TRBV7-8	TRBJ2-1	13	ASSFLRGPYNEQF
TRBV5-6	TRBJ1-5	13	ASSFGAVSNQPQH
TRBV4-3	TRBJ2-7	12	ASSQATGRYEQY
TRBV4-3	TRBJ1-4	15	ASSQGHLGQGSEKLF
TRBV27	TRBJ2-7	13	ASGNTGTGNYEQY
TRBV27	TRBJ2-3	9	ASSRGDTQY
TRBV27	TRBJ1-5	11	ASSLDGDQPQH
TRBV6-5	TRBJ1-6	14	ASSYATDDYNSPLH
TRBV6-5	TRBJ1-1	14	ASSYSATALLTEAF
TRBV6-6	TRBJ2-7	12	ASSSSTGASEQY
TRBV27	TRBJ2-1	15	ASSPWTSGRATDEQF
TRBV5-1	TRBJ2-2	13	ASRHTSDYTGELF
TRBV27	TRBJ2-7	12	ASSLLAGDYEQY
TRBV28	TRBJ1-1	12	ASRGQGAVAEAF
TRBV6-1	TRBJ2-5	9	ASSLLETQY
TRBV28	TRBJ2-2	12	ASSLWRNTGELF
TRBV28	TRBJ2-5	14	ASSLSPPSVGETQY
TRBV27	TRBJ1-5	11	ASSLDRDQPQH
TRBV5-1	TRBJ2-1	14	ASSLDRQGLHNEQF
TRBV5-1	TRBJ2-1	13	ASSLRDRAYNEQF
TRBV27	TRBJ2-7	13	ASSLSAGGGYEQY
TRBV6-5	TRBJ2-7	11	ASSYSEDYEQY
TRBV5-1	TRBJ2-2	15	ASSRASVFIPTGELF
TRBV5-5	TRBJ2-7	12	ASSLGSGGYEQY
TRBV7-8	TRBJ2-7	11	ASSRRSGHEQY
TRBV15	TRBJ1-1	12	ATSSLTEGVRAF
TRBV6-6	TRBJ2-1	11	ASSYTGMNEQF
TRBV4-1	TRBJ2-7	12	ASSQDAGSYEQY
TRBV11-2	TRBJ2-7	12	ASSTRTGWYEQY
TRBV7-6	TRBJ2-1	14	ASSPPGISSYNEQF
TRBV14	TRBJ1-6	14	ASSQGTGSDNSPLH
TRBV7-6	TRBJ1-2	16	ASSITGHGGIARYGYT
TRBV2	TRBJ2-7	14	ASSRGPTGPSYEQY
TRBV29-1	TRBJ2-1	11	SVRRGGADEQF
TRBV4-1	TRBJ2-2	13	ASSPGQGVPGELF
TRBV11-3	TRBJ2-7	10	ASSLNGDEQY
TRBV10-2	TRBJ2-7	12	ASSLERGVGEQY
TRBV2	TRBJ1-4	8	ALQGEKLF
TRBV6-1	TRBJ2-7	9	ASSESGEQY